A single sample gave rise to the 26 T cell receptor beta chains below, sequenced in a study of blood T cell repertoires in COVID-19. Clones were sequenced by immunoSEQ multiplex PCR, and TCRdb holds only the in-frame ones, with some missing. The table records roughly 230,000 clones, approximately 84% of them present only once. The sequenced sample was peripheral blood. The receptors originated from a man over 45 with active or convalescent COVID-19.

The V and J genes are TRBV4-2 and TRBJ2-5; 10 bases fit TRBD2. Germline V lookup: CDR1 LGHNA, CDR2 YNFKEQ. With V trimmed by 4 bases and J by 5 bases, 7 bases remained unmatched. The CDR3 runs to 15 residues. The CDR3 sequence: CASSPEAGGPETQYF. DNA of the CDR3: TGTGCCAGCAGCCCTGAAGCGGGGGGGCCGGAGACCCAGTACTTC.

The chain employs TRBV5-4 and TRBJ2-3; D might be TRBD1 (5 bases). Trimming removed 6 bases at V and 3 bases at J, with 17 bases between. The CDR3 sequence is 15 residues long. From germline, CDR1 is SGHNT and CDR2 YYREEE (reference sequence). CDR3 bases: TGTGCCAGCAACTTTGAGAAGGGGCGGACAGATACGCAGTATTTT. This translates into CASNFEKGRTDTQYF.

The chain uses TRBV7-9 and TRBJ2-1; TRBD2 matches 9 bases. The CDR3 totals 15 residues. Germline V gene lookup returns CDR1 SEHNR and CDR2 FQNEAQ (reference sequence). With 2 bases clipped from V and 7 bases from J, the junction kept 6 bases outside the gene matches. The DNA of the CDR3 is TGTGCCAGCAGCTTAAGTAGCGGGGGTCAGAATGAGCAGTTCTTC. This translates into CASSLSSGGQNEQFF.

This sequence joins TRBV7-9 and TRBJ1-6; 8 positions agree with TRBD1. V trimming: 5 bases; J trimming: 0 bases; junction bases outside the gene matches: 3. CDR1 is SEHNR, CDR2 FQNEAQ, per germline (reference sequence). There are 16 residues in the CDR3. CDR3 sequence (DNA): TGTGCCAGCAGCCAGGGGGCAGGCTCCTATAATTCACCCCTCCACTTT. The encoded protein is CASSQGAGSYNSPLHF.

In nucleotides, the CDR3 is TGTGCCAGCAGCCAAACACAGGAGAACACTGAAGCTTTCTTT. Translated, it gives CASSQTQENTEAFF. V usage is TRBV4-2 and J usage is TRBJ1-1, with D tentatively TRBD1 (5 bases). The V gene lost 2 bases and the J gene lost 1 base, with 8 bases spanning the gap. The CDR3 is 14 amino acids. Germline V CDR1 and CDR2: LGHNA, YNFKEQ.

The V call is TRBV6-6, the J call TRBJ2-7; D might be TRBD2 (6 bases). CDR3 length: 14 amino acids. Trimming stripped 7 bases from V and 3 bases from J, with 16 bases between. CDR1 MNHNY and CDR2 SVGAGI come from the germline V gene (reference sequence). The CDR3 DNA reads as TGTGCCAGCAAAACGGGGGACTGGGTCTACGAGCAGTACTTC. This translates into CASKTGDWVYEQYF.

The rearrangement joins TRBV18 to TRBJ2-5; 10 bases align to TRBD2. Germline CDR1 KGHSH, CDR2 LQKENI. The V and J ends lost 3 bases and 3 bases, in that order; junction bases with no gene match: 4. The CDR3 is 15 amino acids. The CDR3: CASSPERGGKETQYF. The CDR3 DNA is TGTGCCAGCTCACCGGAGCGGGGGGGGAAAGAGACCCAGTACTTC.

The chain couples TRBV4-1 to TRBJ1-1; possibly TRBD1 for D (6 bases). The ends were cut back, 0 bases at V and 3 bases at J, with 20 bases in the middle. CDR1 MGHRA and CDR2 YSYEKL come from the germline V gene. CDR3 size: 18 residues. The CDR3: CASSQDIGSGQSYTEAFF. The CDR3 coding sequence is TGCGCCAGCAGCCAAGATATTGGGTCCGGACAGAGTTACACTGAAGCTTTCTTT.

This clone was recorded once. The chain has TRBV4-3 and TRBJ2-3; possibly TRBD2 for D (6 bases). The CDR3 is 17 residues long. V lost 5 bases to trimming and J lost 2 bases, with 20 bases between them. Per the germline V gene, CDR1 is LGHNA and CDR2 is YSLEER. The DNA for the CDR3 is TGCGCCAGCAGCGGGGAACACGGAGGGAACCCCACAGATACGCAGTATTTT. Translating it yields CASSGEHGGNPTDTQYF.

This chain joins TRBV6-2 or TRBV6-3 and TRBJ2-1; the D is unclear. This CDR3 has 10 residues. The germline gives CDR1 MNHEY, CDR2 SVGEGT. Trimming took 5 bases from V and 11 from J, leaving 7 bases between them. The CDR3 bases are TGTGCCAGCAGTAGCTCGAAGCAGTTCTTC. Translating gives CASSSSKQFF.

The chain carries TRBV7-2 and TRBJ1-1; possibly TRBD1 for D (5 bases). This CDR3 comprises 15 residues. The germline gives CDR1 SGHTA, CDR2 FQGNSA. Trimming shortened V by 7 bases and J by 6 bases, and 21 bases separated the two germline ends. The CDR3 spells CASTSSDIYGAEAFF. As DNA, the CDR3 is TGTGCCAGCACCTCCTCGGACATTTACGGCGCTGAAGCTTTCTTT.

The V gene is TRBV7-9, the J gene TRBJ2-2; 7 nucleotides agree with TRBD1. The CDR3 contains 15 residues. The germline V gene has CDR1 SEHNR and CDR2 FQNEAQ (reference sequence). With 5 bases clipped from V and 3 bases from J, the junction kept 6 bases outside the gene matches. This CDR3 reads CASSPSGGYTGELFF. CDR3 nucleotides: TGTGCCAGCAGCCCTTCAGGGGGATACACCGGGGAGCTGTTTTTT.

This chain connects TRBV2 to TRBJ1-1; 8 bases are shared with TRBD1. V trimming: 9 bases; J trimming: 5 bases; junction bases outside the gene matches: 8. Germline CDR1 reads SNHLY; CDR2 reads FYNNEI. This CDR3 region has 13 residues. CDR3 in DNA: TGTGCCAGGGATCGGACAGGGACGACTGAAGCTTTCTTT. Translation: CARDRTGTTEAFF.

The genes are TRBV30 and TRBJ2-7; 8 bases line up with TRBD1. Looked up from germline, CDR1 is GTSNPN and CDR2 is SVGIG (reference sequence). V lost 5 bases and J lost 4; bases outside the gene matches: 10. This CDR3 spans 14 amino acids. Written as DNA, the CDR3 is TGTGCCTGGTCCCGGCGGCAGGGGGCTTACGAGCAGTACTTC. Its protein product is CAWSRRQGAYEQYF.

CDR3 residues: CASSLVGSQETQYF. The CDR3 bases are TGTGCCAGCAGCTTAGTGGGCAGCCAAGAGACCCAGTACTTC. The chain has TRBV7-2 and TRBJ2-5, with unresolved D. The CDR3 is made up of 14 amino acids. V dropped 1 base and J dropped 1 base, with 7 bases sitting between them. The V gene's germline CDR1 is SGHTA and CDR2 FQGNSA.

The CDR3 nucleotides are TGCGCCAGCAGCCAAGACAGGGAAGGGGATACGCAGTATTTT. Its protein is CASSQDREGDTQYF. The V gene is TRBV4-1, the J gene TRBJ2-3; possible D gene TRBD1, 5 bases. Per the germline V gene, CDR1 is MGHRA and CDR2 is YSYEKL. Trimming pared 0 bases from V and 6 bases from J, leaving 10 bases between. CDR3 size: 14 residues.

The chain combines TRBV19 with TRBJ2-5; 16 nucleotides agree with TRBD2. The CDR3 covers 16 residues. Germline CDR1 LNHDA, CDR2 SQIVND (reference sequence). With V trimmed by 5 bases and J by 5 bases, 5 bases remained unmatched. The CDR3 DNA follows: TGTGCCAGTAGTCCCGGGACTAGCGGGGGGGAGGAGACCCAGTACTTC. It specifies CASSPGTSGGEETQYF.

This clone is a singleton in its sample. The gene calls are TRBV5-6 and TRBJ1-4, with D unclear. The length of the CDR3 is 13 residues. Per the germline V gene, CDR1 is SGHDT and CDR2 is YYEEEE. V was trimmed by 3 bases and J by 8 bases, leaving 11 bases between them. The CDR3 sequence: CASSSFHREKLFF. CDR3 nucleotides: TGTGCCAGCAGCTCCTTTCACCGGGAAAAACTGTTTTTT.

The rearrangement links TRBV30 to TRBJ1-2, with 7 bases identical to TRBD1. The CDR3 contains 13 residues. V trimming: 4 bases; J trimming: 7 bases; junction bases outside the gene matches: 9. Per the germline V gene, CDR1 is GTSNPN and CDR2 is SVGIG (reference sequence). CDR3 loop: CAWIRGQFSGYTF. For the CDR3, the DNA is TGTGCCTGGATCCGGGGACAGTTCAGTGGCTACACCTTC.

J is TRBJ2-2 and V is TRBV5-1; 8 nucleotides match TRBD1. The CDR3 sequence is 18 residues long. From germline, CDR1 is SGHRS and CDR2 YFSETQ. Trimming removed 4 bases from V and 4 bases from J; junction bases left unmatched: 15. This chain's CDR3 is CASSPEVGRGRGTGELFF. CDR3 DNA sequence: TGCGCCAGCAGCCCAGAGGTTGGCAGGGGGCGAGGCACCGGGGAGCTGTTTTTT. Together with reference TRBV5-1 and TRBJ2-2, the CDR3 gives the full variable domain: KAGVTQTPRYLIKTRGQQVTLSCSPISGHRSVSWYQQTPGQGLQFLFEYFSETQRNKGNFPGRFSGRQFSNSRSEMNVSTLELGDSALYLCASSPEVGRGRGTGELFFGEGSRLTVL.

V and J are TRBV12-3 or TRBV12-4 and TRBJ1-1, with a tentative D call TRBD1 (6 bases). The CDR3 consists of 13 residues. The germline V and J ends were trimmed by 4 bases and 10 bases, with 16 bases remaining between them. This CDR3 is CASSSFQGIRAFF. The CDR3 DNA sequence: TGTGCCAGCAGTTCCTTCCAGGGGATTCGAGCTTTCTTT.

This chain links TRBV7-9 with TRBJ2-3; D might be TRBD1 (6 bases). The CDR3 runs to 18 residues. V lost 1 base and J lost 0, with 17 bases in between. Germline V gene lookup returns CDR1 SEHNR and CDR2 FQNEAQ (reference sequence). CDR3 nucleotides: TGTGCCAGCAGCTTAGTCAGCGCAGGGGAACGTAGCACAGATACGCAGTATTTT. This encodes CASSLVSAGERSTDTQYF.

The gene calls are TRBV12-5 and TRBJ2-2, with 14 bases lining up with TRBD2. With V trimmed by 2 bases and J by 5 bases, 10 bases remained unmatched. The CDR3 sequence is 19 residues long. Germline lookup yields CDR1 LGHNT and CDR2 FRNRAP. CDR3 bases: TGTGCTAGTGGTTTGCCCCCGGGACTAGCGGGGGAGAGGACCGGGGAGCTGTTTTTT. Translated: CASGLPPGLAGERTGELFF.

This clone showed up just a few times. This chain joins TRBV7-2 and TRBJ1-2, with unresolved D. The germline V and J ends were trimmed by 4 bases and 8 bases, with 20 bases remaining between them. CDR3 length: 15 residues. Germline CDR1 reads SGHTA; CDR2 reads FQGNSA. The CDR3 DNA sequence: TGTGCCAGCAGCTACCCCTCTCCTACCCCCAACGGCTACACCTTC. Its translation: CASSYPSPTPNGYTF.

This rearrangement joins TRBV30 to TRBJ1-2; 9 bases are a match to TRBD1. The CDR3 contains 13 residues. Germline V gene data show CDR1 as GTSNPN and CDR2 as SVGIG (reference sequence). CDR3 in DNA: TGTGCGTCGGACAGGGGATGGGGGGGCGGCTACACCTTC. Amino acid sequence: CASDRGWGGGYTF.

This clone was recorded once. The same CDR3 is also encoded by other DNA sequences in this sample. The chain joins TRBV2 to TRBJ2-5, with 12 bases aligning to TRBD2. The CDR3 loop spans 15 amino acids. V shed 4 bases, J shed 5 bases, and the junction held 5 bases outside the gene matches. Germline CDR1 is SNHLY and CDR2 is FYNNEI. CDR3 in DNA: TGTGCCAGCAGTGTGACTAGCGGGGGAGGTGAGACCCAGTACTTC. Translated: CASSVTSGGGETQYF.